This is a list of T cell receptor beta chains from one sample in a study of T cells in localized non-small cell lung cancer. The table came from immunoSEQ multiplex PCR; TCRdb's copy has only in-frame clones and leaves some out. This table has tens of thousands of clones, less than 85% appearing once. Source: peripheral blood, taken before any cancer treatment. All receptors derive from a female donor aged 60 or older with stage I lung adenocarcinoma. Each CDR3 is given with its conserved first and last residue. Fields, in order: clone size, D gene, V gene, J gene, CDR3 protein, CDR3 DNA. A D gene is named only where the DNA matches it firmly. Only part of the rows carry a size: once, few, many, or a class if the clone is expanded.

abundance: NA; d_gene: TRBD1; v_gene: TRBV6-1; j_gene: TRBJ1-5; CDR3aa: CATTRQGPNQPQHF; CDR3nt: TGTGCCACCACAAGACAGGGGCCCAATCAGCCCCAGCATTTT
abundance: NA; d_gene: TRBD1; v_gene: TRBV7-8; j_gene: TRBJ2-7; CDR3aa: CASSLGGGQGIKYEQYF; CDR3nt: TGTGCCAGCAGCTTAGGGGGGGGACAGGGAATCAAGTACGAGCAGTACTTC
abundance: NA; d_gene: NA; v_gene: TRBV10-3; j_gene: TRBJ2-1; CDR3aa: CAISDSKTVDNEQFF; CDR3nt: TGTGCCATCAGTGACTCCAAGACAGTCGACAATGAGCAGTTCTTC
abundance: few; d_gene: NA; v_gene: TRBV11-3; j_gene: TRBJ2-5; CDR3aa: CASSPGGPIETQYF; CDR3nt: TGTGCCAGCAGCCCCGGAGGGCCTATAGAGACCCAGTACTTC
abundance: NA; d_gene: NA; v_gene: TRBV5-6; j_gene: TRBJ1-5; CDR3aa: CASSLVGHNQPQHF; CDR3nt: TGTGCCAGCAGCTTGGTGGGGCACAATCAGCCCCAGCATTTT
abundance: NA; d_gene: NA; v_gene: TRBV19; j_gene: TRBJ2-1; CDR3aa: CASRLDNEQFF; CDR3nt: TGTGCCTCCCGTCTGGACAATGAGCAGTTCTTC
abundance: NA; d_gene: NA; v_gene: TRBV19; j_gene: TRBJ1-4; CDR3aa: CASSIGGTNEKLFF; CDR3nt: TGTGCCAGTAGTATCGGGGGGACTAATGAAAAACTGTTTTTT
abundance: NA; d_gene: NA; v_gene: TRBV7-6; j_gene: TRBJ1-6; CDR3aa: CASSLVSRSSYNSPLHF; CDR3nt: TGTGCCAGCAGCTTAGTCTCCAGGAGCTCCTATAATTCACCCCTCCACTTT
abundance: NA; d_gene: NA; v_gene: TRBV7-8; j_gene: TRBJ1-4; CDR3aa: CASADFQGSRNEKLFF; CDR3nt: TGTGCCAGCGCCGACTTCCAAGGTTCAAGGAATGAAAAACTGTTTTTT
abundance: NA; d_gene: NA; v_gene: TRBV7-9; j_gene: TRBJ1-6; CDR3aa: CASRSRTGNSPLHF; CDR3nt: TGTGCCAGCAGATCGCGGACGGGAAATTCACCCCTCCACTTT
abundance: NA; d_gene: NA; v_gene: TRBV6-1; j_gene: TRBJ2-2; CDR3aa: CASSEAWGWTNTGELFF; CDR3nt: TGTGCCAGCAGTGAAGCTTGGGGTTGGACAAACACCGGGGAGCTGTTTTTT
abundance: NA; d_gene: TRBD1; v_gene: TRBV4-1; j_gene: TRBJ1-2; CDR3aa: CASSQAPGQMYGYTF; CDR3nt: TGCGCCAGCAGCCAAGCCCCGGGACAGATGTATGGCTACACCTTC
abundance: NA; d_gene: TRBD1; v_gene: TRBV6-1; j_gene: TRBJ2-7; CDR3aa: CASRSPDRGRVEQYF; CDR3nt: TGTGCCAGCAGGTCCCCGGACAGGGGACGAGTCGAGCAGTACTTC
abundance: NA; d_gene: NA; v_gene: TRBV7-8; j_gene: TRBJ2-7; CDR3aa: CASSLLFQGKKSAYEQYF; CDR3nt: TGTGCCAGCAGCTTACTCTTTCAGGGGAAAAAAAGCGCCTACGAGCAGTACTTC
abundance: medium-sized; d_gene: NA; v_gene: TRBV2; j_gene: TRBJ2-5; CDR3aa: CASNPTGGTQYF; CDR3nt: TGTGCCAGCAATCCGACAGGTGGGACCCAGTACTTC
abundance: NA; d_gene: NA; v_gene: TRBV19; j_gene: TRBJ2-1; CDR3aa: CASRPLGGLEQFF; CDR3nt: TGTGCCAGTCGGCCCCTTGGGGGCCTTGAGCAGTTCTTC
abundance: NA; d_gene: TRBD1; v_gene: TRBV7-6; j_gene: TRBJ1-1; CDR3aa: CASSLSKDRGNTEAFF; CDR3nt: TGTGCCAGCAGCCTATCTAAGGACAGGGGGAACACTGAAGCTTTCTTT
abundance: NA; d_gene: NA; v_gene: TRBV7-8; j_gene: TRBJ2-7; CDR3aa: CASSPSLPNEQYF; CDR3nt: TGTGCCAGCAGCCCCTCACTGCCAAACGAGCAGTACTTC
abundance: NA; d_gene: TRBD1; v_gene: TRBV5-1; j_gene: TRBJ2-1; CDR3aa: CASSLGWGFRSRQGHYNEQFF; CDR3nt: TGCGCCAGCAGCTTGGGTTGGGGGTTCCGAAGCCGACAGGGACACTACAATGAGCAGTTCTTC
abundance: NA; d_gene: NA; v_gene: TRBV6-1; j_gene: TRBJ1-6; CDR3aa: CASSLQVAYNSPLHF; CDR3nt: TGTGCCAGCAGTCTCCAAGTAGCTTATAATTCACCCCTCCACTTT
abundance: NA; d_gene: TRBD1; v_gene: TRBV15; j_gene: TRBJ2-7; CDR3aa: CATSKDLTGGIGEQYF; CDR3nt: TGTGCCACCAGCAAGGATTTGACAGGGGGGATTGGCGAGCAGTACTTC
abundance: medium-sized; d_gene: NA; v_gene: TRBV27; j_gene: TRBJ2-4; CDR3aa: CASSLVRNIQYF; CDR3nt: TGTGCCAGCAGTTTGGTCAGAAACATTCAGTACTTC
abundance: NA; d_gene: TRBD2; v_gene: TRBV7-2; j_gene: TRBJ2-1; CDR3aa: CASSSSGGAYNEQFF; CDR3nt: TGTGCCAGCAGCTCTAGCGGGGGGGCCTACAATGAGCAGTTCTTC
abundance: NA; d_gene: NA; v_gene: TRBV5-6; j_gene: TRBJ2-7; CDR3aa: CASSLGHGGLQYEQYF; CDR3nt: TGTGCCAGCAGCTTGGGTCACGGGGGACTTCAGTACGAGCAGTACTTC
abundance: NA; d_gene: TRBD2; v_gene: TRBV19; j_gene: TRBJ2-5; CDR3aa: CASSTASGGQETQYF; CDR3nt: TGTGCCAGTAGTACGGCTAGCGGGGGGCAAGAGACCCAGTACTTC
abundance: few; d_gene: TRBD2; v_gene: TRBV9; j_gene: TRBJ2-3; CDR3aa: CASSVGGAGGTDTQYF; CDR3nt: TGTGCCAGCAGCGTAGGGGGAGCGGGGGGCACAGATACGCAGTATTTT
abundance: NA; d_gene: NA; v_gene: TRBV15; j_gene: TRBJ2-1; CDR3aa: CATSRDREAEQFF; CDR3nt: TGTGCCACCAGCAGAGACAGGGAGGCTGAGCAGTTCTTC
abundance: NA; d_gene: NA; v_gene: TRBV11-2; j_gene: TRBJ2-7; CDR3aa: CASSLGLEQYF; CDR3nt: TGTGCCAGCAGCTTAGGGTTGGAGCAGTACTTC
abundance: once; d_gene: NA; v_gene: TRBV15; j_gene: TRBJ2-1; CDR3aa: CATSREGASSYNEQFF; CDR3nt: TGTGCCACCAGCAGAGAGGGGGCCAGTTCCTACAATGAGCAGTTCTTC
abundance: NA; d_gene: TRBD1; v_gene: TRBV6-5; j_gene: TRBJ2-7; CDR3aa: CASTPGRGRIGEQYF; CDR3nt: TGTGCCAGCACCCCGGGCAGGGGGCGAATCGGCGAGCAGTACTTC
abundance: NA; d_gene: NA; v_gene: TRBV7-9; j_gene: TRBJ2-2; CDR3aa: CASSKTEGDTGELFF; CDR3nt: TGTGCCAGCAGCAAGACCGAGGGAGACACCGGGGAGCTGTTTTTT
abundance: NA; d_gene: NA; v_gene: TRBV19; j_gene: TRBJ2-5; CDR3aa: CASNRGRQETQYF; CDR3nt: TGTGCCAGTAACCGAGGCAGACAAGAGACCCAGTACTTC
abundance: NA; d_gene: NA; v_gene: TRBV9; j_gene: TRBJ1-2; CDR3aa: CASSAGTAFAGNYGYTF; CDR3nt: TGTGCCAGCAGCGCCGGGACCGCCTTTGCGGGTAACTATGGCTACACCTTC
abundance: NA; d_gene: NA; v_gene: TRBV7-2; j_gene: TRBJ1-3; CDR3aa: CASSLVSGNTIYF; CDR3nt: TGTGCCAGCAGCTTAGTATCTGGAAACACCATATATTTT
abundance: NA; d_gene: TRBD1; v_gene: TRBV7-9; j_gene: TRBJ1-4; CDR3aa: CASSFGTGGGEKLFF; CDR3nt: TGTGCCAGCAGCTTTGGGACAGGGGGAGGGGAAAAACTGTTTTTT
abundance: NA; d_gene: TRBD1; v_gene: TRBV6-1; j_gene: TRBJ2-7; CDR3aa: CASSDRGRGSYEQYF; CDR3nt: TGTGCCAGCAGTGACAGGGGCAGGGGGTCCTACGAGCAGTACTTC
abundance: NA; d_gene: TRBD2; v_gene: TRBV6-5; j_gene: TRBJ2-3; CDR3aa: CASSWGLAGRRTQYF; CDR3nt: TGTGCCAGCAGTTGGGGACTAGCGGGAAGACGGACGCAGTATTTT
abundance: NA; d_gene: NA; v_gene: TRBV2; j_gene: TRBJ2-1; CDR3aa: CASSEAWRNEQFF; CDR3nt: TGTGCCAGCAGTGAAGCTTGGCGGAATGAGCAGTTCTTC
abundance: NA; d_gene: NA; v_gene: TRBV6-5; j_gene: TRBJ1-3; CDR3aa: CASGAGEGPGNTIYF; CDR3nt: TGTGCCAGCGGAGCGGGCGAAGGTCCTGGAAACACCATATATTTT
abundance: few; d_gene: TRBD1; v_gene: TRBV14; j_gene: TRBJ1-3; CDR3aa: CASSPQGDPSSGNTIYF; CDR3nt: TGTGCCAGCAGCCCCCAGGGGGACCCCAGCTCTGGAAACACCATATATTTT
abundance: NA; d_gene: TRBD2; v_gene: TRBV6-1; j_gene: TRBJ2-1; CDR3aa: CASSGGLAGIEQFF; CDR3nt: TGTGCCAGCAGTGGGGGACTAGCGGGAATTGAGCAGTTCTTC
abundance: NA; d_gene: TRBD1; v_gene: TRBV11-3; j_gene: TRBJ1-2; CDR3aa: CASSPRTGTGLRGYTF; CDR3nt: TGTGCCAGCAGCCCGAGGACAGGAACCGGACTACGTGGCTACACCTTC
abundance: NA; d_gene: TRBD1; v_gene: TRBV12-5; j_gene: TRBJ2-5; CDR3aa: CASADREKETQYF; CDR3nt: TGTGCTAGTGCTGACAGGGAGAAAGAGACCCAGTACTTC
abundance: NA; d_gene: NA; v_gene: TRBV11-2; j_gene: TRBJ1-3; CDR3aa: CASSFHQSAKSRGNTIYF; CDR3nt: TGTGCCAGCAGCTTCCACCAGTCCGCTAAGTCGCGAGGAAACACCATATATTTT
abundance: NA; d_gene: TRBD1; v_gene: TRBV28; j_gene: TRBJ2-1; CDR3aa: CASRDRDRLTSSYNEQFF; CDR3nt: TGTGCCAGCAGGGACCGGGACAGGTTGACCAGCTCCTACAATGAGCAGTTCTTC
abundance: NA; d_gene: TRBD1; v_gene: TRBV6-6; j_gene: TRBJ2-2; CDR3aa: CASTDRGGTGELFF; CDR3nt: TGTGCCAGCACCGACAGGGGGGGGACCGGGGAGCTGTTTTTT
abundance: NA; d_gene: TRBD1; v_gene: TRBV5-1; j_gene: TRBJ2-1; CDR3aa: CASSFPEDRESNEQFF; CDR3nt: TGCGCCAGCAGCTTCCCCGAGGACAGGGAATCCAATGAGCAGTTCTTC
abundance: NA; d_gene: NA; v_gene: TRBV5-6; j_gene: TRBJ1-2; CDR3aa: CASSVGHWINYGYTF; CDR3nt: TGTGCCAGCAGCGTGGGACACTGGATTAACTATGGCTACACCTTC